The rows below give T cell receptor beta chains drawn from one sample of a study of T cell responses to AZD1222 COVID-19 vaccine. Sequencing was performed with immunoSEQ multiplex PCR; in TCRdb, only in-frame clones are kept and a portion is missing. The sample yields 90,000 to 150,000 clones, around 92% seen once. Sequencing used peripheral blood, obtained 28 days after the second AZD1222 dose. These receptors originate from an adult who received the AZD1222 COVID-19 vaccine. CDR3s include the opening cysteine and the closing phenylalanine or tryptophan. Fields, in order: J gene, clone size, D gene, V gene, CDR3 protein, CDR3 DNA. D genes are given only for firm matches. Some rows mark clone size as missing; the rest say once, few, many or name a class of expanded clone.

>TRBJ1-2|-|-|TRBV21-1
CASSKTCGPTGGYTF
TGTGCCAGCAGCAAGACGTGCGGGCCTACGGGAGGCTACACCTTC
>TRBJ2-2|-|-|TRBV27
CASSWERRTGELFF
TGTGCCAGCAGTTGGGAGAGGAGGACCGGGGAGCTGTTTTTT
>TRBJ2-5|-|-|TRBV4-1
CASSQGVMGIGLKTQYF
TGCGCCAGCAGCCAAGGTGTTATGGGAATTGGTTTAAAGACCCAGTACTTC
>TRBJ1-1|-|TRBD1|TRBV29-1
CSATGTGSTEAFF
TGCAGCGCCACCGGGACAGGGAGCACTGAAGCTTTCTTT
>TRBJ2-3|-|-|TRBV24-1
CATSDLQGGAGGTDTQYF
TGTGCCACCAGTGATTTGCAAGGGGGGGCAGGGGGCACAGATACGCAGTATTTT
>TRBJ1-4|-|-|TRBV7-9
CASSLSAGGEKLFF
TGTGCCAGCAGCTTAAGCGCCGGTGGTGAAAAACTGTTTTTT
>TRBJ1-4|-|TRBD1|TRBV4-2
CASSQSRGFNEKLFF
TGTGCCAGCAGCCAATCCAGGGGGTTTAATGAAAAACTGTTTTTT
>TRBJ1-2|-|-|TRBV27
CASSLSGTGISNYGYTF
TGTGCCAGCAGTTTATCCGGGACGGGGATTAGTAACTATGGCTACACCTTC
>TRBJ1-5|-|-|TRBV27
CASSLLGQPQHF
TGTGCCAGCAGTTTATTGGGTCAGCCCCAGCATTTT
>TRBJ2-6|-|-|TRBV9
CASSASGSGANVLTF
TGTGCCAGCAGCGCCTCGGGCTCTGGGGCCAACGTCCTGACTTTC
>TRBJ1-2|-|-|TRBV20-1
CSARNPGYTF
TGCAGTGCTAGGAACCCTGGCTACACCTTC
>TRBJ1-2|-|-|TRBV6-2/TRBV6-3
CASSYQRYGYTF
TGTGCCAGCAGTTACCAGCGTTATGGCTACACCTTC
>TRBJ2-3|-|-|TRBV18
CASSPRSDTQYF
TGTGCCAGCTCACCACGATCGGATACGCAGTATTTT
>TRBJ2-7|-|-|TRBV11-2
CASSLLTGSSYEQYF
TGTGCCAGCAGCTTATTAACAGGTAGCTCCTACGAGCAGTACTTC
>TRBJ2-1|-|TRBD2|TRBV28
CASSFTGGGLNEQFF
TGTGCCAGCAGTTTTACTGGCGGGGGTCTGAATGAGCAGTTCTTC
>TRBJ2-1|-|-|TRBV2
CASRYNEQFF
TGTGCCAGCAGGTACAATGAGCAGTTCTTC
>TRBJ1-5|-|-|TRBV6-1
CASSEGGAADQPQHF
TGTGCCAGCAGTGAGGGTGGGGCAGCGGATCAGCCCCAGCATTTT
>TRBJ1-1|-|-|TRBV7-2
CASSLEPGAENTEAFF
TGTGCCAGCAGCTTAGAGCCAGGGGCGGAGAACACTGAAGCTTTCTTT
>TRBJ2-7|-|-|TRBV3-1/TRBV3-2
CASSQGVALEQYF
TGTGCCAGCAGCCAAGGCGTGGCTCTGGAGCAGTACTTC
>TRBJ2-5|-|-|TRBV27
CASSSGQPYF
TGTGCCAGCAGTTCGGGGCAGCCCTACTTC
>TRBJ2-7|-|TRBD1|TRBV7-6
CASSLRQGYEQYF
TGTGCCAGCAGCTTAAGACAGGGCTACGAGCAGTACTTC
>TRBJ1-4|few|TRBD1|TRBV12-3/TRBV12-4
CASSRDREKLFF
TGTGCCAGCAGCCGGGACAGGGAAAAACTGTTTTTT
>TRBJ1-1|-|-|TRBV28
CASSLDGMNTEAFF
TGTGCCAGCAGTTTGGACGGAATGAACACTGAAGCTTTCTTT
>TRBJ1-5|-|-|TRBV18
CASSSQGYSNQPQHF
TGTGCCAGCTCATCACAGGGCTATAGCAATCAGCCCCAGCATTTT
>TRBJ1-3|few|-|TRBV28
CASSLPRQSGNTIYF
TGTGCCAGCAGTCTCCCCAGGCAGTCTGGAAACACCATATATTTT
>TRBJ1-4|few|-|TRBV11-2
CASSLGHNEKLFF
TGTGCCAGCAGCTTAGGACATAATGAAAAACTGTTTTTT
>TRBJ1-6|few|TRBD1|TRBV19
CASSMIGQDVIRPLHF
TGTGCCAGTAGTATGATTGGACAGGACGTGATTAGACCCCTCCACTTT
>TRBJ1-1|-|-|TRBV11-2
CASSFTTPTEAFF
TGTGCCAGCAGCTTCACTACACCAACCGAAGCTTTCTTT
>TRBJ2-3|-|-|TRBV2
CASSDLEGDTQYF
TGTGCCAGCAGTGACCTGGAAGGCGATACGCAGTATTTT
>TRBJ2-3|once|TRBD1|TRBV28
CASSLAGQVFTDTQYF
TGTGCCAGCAGTTTAGCGGGACAGGTCTTCACAGATACGCAGTATTTT
>TRBJ2-5|-|-|TRBV21-1
CASSKSGTDKETQYF
TGTGCCAGCAGCAAAAGCGGAACAGACAAAGAGACCCAGTACTTC
>TRBJ1-2|-|-|TRBV29-1
CSGRDTTNYGYTF
TGCAGCGGCCGGGACACCACTAACTATGGCTACACCTTC
>TRBJ1-2|-|-|TRBV2
CASSITLYGYTF
TGTGCCAGCAGTATTACCCTCTATGGCTACACCTTC
>TRBJ2-5|once|TRBD2|TRBV5-1
CASSLLASGQETQYF
TGCGCCAGCAGCTTGTTGGCTAGCGGCCAAGAGACCCAGTACTTC
>TRBJ1-5|-|-|TRBV5-1
CASSLEGGGQPQHF
TGCGCCAGCAGCTTGGAAGGGGGAGGTCAGCCCCAGCATTTT
>TRBJ1-1|-|-|TRBV11-2
CASSLVSALNTEAFF
TGTGCCAGCAGCTTAGTTTCAGCCTTGAACACTGAAGCTTTCTTT
>TRBJ1-1|-|-|TRBV20-1
CSASGGRKSTEAFF
TGCAGTGCTAGTGGAGGCCGAAAGAGCACTGAAGCTTTCTTT
>TRBJ2-2|-|TRBD2|TRBV3-1/TRBV3-2
CASSGREQAGELFF
TGTGCCAGCAGCGGGAGGGAGCAGGCCGGGGAGCTGTTTTTT
>TRBJ2-7|once|-|TRBV29-1
CSVAQDTVSYEQYF
TGCAGCGTCGCGCAGGATACCGTCTCCTACGAGCAGTACTTC
>TRBJ1-1|few|-|TRBV6-1
CASSEKHMEAFF
TGTGCCAGCAGTGAAAAACATATGGAGGCTTTCTTT
>TRBJ1-5|-|-|TRBV6-2/TRBV6-3
CASSVAGRGNQPQHF
TGTGCCAGCAGTGTCGCAGGAAGGGGCAATCAGCCCCAGCATTTT
>TRBJ2-7|-|TRBD2|TRBV5-1
CASSPKNSGNQLEEQYF
TGCGCCAGCAGCCCAAAAAATAGCGGGAACCAACTGGAGGAGCAGTACTTC
>TRBJ2-6|-|-|TRBV6-1
CASSEDLSGANVLTF
TGTGCCAGCAGTGAGGATCTGTCTGGGGCCAACGTCCTGACTTTC
>TRBJ2-7|-|-|TRBV5-1
CASSLEVKTYEQYF
TGCGCCAGCAGCTTGGAGGTGAAGACCTACGAGCAGTACTTC
>TRBJ1-5|-|-|TRBV5-1
CASSLGSGNQPQHF
TGCGCCAGCAGCTTGGGCAGCGGCAATCAGCCCCAGCATTTT
>TRBJ1-2|-|-|TRBV19
CALSREDGYTF
TGTGCCCTAAGCAGGGAGGATGGCTACACCTTC
>TRBJ1-6|-|TRBD1|TRBV9
CASSPRTGDNSPLHF
TGTGCCAGCAGCCCCCGGACAGGGGACAATTCACCCCTCCACTTT